The 28 T cell receptor beta chains below come from one sample, sequenced in a study of blood T cell repertoires in COVID-19. Some clones are missing from TCRdb's copy, which holds only in-frame ones; the method was immunoSEQ multiplex PCR. Here the sample spans approximately 200,000 clones, 87% being singletons. The sequenced sample consisted of PBMCs or T cells enriched from blood (not recorded which). These receptors all come from a woman aged 25-40 years who had recovered from COVID-19.

In DNA form, the CDR3 reads TGCGCCAGCAGCCAAGGTCTAACTAGCGGGGACGGGGTTATGGACGAGCAGTACTTC. Encoded protein: CASSQGLTSGDGVMDEQYF. J is TRBJ2-7 and V is TRBV4-3; TRBD2 matches at 10 bases. Germline values: CDR1 LGHNA, CDR2 YSLEER. V dropped 1 base and J dropped 5; count of bases not matched to a gene: 17. This CDR3 has 19 amino acids.

This clone occurred a few times. The V and J genes are TRBV7-2 and TRBJ2-3; a possible D gene is TRBD2 (5 bases). Per the germline V gene, CDR1 is SGHTA and CDR2 is FQGNSA. V was clipped by 0 bases and J by 7 bases, with 14 bases between them. The CDR3 is 15 amino acids. The CDR3 nucleotides are TGTGCCAGCAGCTTAGCGGCCACTAGTTATCATACGCAGTATTTT. Its protein is CASSLAATSYHTQYF. The variable domain in full, completed from reference TRBV7-2 and TRBJ2-3, reads GAGVSQSPSNKVTEKGKDVELRCDPISGHTALYWYRQSLGQGLEFLIYFQGNSAPDKSGLPSDRFSAERTGGSVSTLTIQRTQQEDSAVYLCASSLAATSYHTQYFGPGTRLTVL.

This chain joins TRBV5-4 and TRBJ2-7, with D possibly being TRBD1 (5 bases). In germline, CDR1 is SGHNT, CDR2 YYREEE (reference sequence). CDR3 size: 17 residues. The V and J ends lost 4 bases and 0 bases respectively, with 20 bases between them. The CDR3 nucleotides read TGTGCCAGCAGCGCTGGCAGGGTAGGTCACGGCTCCTACGAGCAGTACTTC. The encoded protein is CASSAGRVGHGSYEQYF.

The V call is TRBV9, the J call TRBJ2-3; D remains ambiguous. Germline CDR1 and CDR2: SGDLS and YYNGEE. V lost 0 bases, J lost 2 bases, and 7 bases lay in between. The CDR3 covers 14 residues. The CDR3 region has the DNA TGTGCCAGCAGCGTAGGGGCCCCCACAGATACGCAGTATTTT. Encoded protein: CASSVGAPTDTQYF.

The rearrangement joins TRBV11-2 to TRBJ1-2; D unclear. There are 14 residues in the CDR3. The V and J ends lost 2 bases and 2 bases respectively, with 9 bases between them. Germline values: CDR1 SGHAT, CDR2 FQNNGV. CDR3 protein: CASSLSIANYGYTF. In DNA form, the CDR3 reads TGTGCCAGCAGCTTATCAATAGCAAACTATGGCTACACCTTC.

The genes are TRBV7-2 and TRBJ2-3, with unresolved D. V was trimmed by 3 bases and J by 4 bases, leaving 5 bases between them. The germline gives CDR1 SGHTA, CDR2 FQGNSA. The CDR3 length is 12 residues. DNA for the CDR3: TGTGCCAGCAGCTTTTCGGCAGATACGCAGTATTTT. Its translation: CASSFSADTQYF. The full variable domain, with the rest looked up from reference TRBV7-2 and TRBJ2-3, is GAGVSQSPSNKVTEKGKDVELRCDPISGHTALYWYRQSLGQGLEFLIYFQGNSAPDKSGLPSDRFSAERTGGSVSTLTIQRTQQEDSAVYLCASSFSADTQYFGPGTRLTVL.

The DNA of the CDR3 is TGTGCCAGCAGCTGGAGAAGTAGCGGGGCGGTGGACGAGCAGTACTTC. Translation gives CASSWRSSGAVDEQYF. The chain uses TRBV7-2 and TRBJ2-7; 8 nucleotides agree with TRBD2. The germline CDR1 and CDR2 sequences are SGHTA and FQGNSA. This CDR3 is built from 16 residues. With 4 bases clipped from V and 5 bases from J, the junction kept 13 bases outside the gene matches.

The J gene is TRBJ1-4, the V gene TRBV2; D gene ambiguous. The germline CDR1 and CDR2 sequences are SNHLY and FYNNEI. V was shortened by 4 bases and J by 8 bases, with 2 bases between the two germline ends. CDR3 length: 10 residues. CDR3 in amino acids: CASSAEKLFF. CDR3 bases: TGTGCCAGCAGTGCGGAAAAACTGTTTTTT. Full variable domain (remainder filled in from reference TRBV2 and TRBJ1-4): EPEVTQTPSHQVTQMGQEVILRCVPISNHLYFYWYRQILGQKVEFLVSFYNNEISEKSEIFDDQFSVERPDGSNFTLKIRSTKLEDSAMYFCASSAEKLFFGSGTQLSVL.

The CDR3 nucleotides are TGTGCCAGCAGTAAACCGGGACAGAGCTCCTACGAGCAGTACTTC. Translating gives CASSKPGQSSYEQYF. The gene calls are TRBV6-5 and TRBJ2-7; 7 positions agree with TRBD1. Trimming cost V 5 bases and J 0 bases; bases outside gene matches: 7. CDR1 is MNHEY and CDR2 is SVGAGI in the germline V gene. This CDR3 region has 15 residues.

The CDR3 DNA sequence: TGTGCCTGGAGGGGAGGCGCGGGACGGAACTATGGCTACACCTTC. This translates into CAWRGGAGRNYGYTF. The J gene is TRBJ1-2, the V gene TRBV30, with a weak D call TRBD1 (5 bases). The CDR3 has 15 residues. Germline V gene sequence: CDR1 GTSNPN, CDR2 SVGIG (reference sequence). Trimming shortened V by 3 bases and J by 2 bases, and 16 bases separated the two germline ends.

This clone has only one observation. J is TRBJ1-1 and V is TRBV19; 7 positions agree with TRBD1. The CDR3 sequence is 14 residues long. V trimming: 3 bases; J trimming: 5 bases; junction bases outside the gene matches: 6. Germline assignment: CDR1 LNHDA and CDR2 SQIVND (reference sequence). The CDR3 bases are TGTGCCAGTAGTATCCCGGGACAGTTAACTGAAGCTTTCTTT. Translating gives CASSIPGQLTEAFF.

The chain uses TRBV10-3 and TRBJ2-3; 8 bases are shared with TRBD2. Germline V gene lookup returns CDR1 ENHRY and CDR2 SYGVKD. J lost 2 bases, V lost 0 bases, and 4 bases had no gene match. The CDR3 spans 16 residues. The CDR3 sequence is CAISESGLAATDTQYF. CDR3 DNA sequence: TGTGCCATCAGTGAGTCTGGACTAGCCGCCACAGATACGCAGTATTTT.

The sample holds one count of this clone. The V and J genes are TRBV6-5 and TRBJ2-5, with TRBD1 as a possible D gene (5 bases). The length of the CDR3 is 14 residues. Per germline, CDR1 MNHEY and CDR2 SVGAGI. Trimming removed 2 bases from V and 5 bases from J, with 12 bases in between. CDR3 in amino acids: CASSYIYGAETQYF. The CDR3 nucleotides are TGTGCCAGCAGTTACATATATGGGGCGGAGACCCAGTACTTC.

V gene TRBV11-3 combines with J gene TRBJ2-5, with 7 bases aligning to TRBD1. From germline, CDR1 is SGHNT and CDR2 YENEEA. CDR3 size: 14 residues. V lost 5 bases and J lost 2; bases outside the gene matches: 5. CDR3 loop: CASSPRQGQETQYF. CDR3 DNA sequence: TGTGCCAGCAGCCCCCGACAGGGTCAAGAGACCCAGTACTTC.

The chain employs TRBV4-3 and TRBJ2-1; possibly TRBD2 for D (7 bases). The germline V gene has CDR1 LGHNA and CDR2 YSLEER. CDR3 size: 16 residues. V shed 0 bases and J shed 0 bases, with 9 bases lying between them. CDR3 in DNA: TGCGCCAGCAGCCAAGATGGGGGGGCCTCCTACAATGAGCAGTTCTTC. Amino acid sequence: CASSQDGGASYNEQFF.

The chain is built from TRBV30 and TRBJ1-4; maybe TRBD1 (5 bases). Looked up from germline, CDR1 is GTSNPN and CDR2 is SVGIG (reference sequence). Trimming shortened V by 7 bases and J by 6 bases, and 12 bases separated the two germline ends. This CDR3 is built from 12 residues. CDR3 nucleotides: TGTGCCTCTAGGGGTGGAGATGAAAAACTGTTTTTT. Translated: CASRGGDEKLFF.

This clone was seen just once. V and J are TRBV7-6 and TRBJ1-5; D is undetermined. The V end was cut by 4 bases, the J end by 4 bases, with 5 bases between. The CDR3 runs 12 residues. Germline V lookup: CDR1 SGHVS, CDR2 FNYEAQ. CDR3 sequence reads: CASSSTNQPQHF. The DNA of the CDR3 is TGTGCCAGCAGCTCCACAAATCAGCCCCAGCATTTT.

This chain uses TRBV14 with TRBJ2-7; a possible D gene is TRBD2 (5 bases). The CDR3 extends over 13 amino acids. V lost 1 base, J lost 6 bases, and 10 bases lay in between. CDR1 SGHDN and CDR2 FVKESK come from the germline V gene. The CDR3 is CASSQGRRLEQYF. CDR3 coding DNA: TGTGCCAGCAGCCAAGGGAGGAGGCTCGAGCAGTACTTC.

The chain is built from TRBV7-8 and TRBJ2-5; 10 bases match TRBD2. The CDR3 has 18 amino acids. Germline CDR1 and CDR2: SGHVS and FQNEAQ. Losses at the gene ends were 1 base for V and 0 bases for J; bases not matched to a gene: 8. The CDR3 nucleotides read TGTGCCAGCAGCTTAGGCGGAGCGGGGGGGCGGCACCAAGAGACCCAGTACTTC. As protein: CASSLGGAGGRHQETQYF.

CDR3 DNA: TGTGCCAGCAGCTTGGGGACCTTCGGGGGCGAGCAGTACTTC. This codes for CASSLGTFGGEQYF. The chain links TRBV5-5 to TRBJ2-7; maybe TRBD2 (6 bases). The CDR3 is 14 residues long. V was shortened by 0 bases and J by 6 bases, with 13 bases between the two germline ends. Germline CDR1 reads SGHKS; CDR2 reads YYEKEE (reference sequence).

The chain employs TRBV18 and TRBJ2-5; no clear D gene. This CDR3 is built from 13 residues. CDR1 is KGHSH and CDR2 is LQKENI in the germline V gene. Trimming removed 8 bases at V and 0 bases at J, with 10 bases between. In DNA form, the CDR3 reads TGTGCCAGCGCGAGAGCGTACCAAGAGACCCAGTACTTC. Protein sequence: CASARAYQETQYF.

The chain combines TRBV2 with TRBJ2-3; 10 nucleotides align to TRBD2. V lost 5 bases, J lost 3 bases, and 5 bases stayed unmatched. CDR3 length equals 15 residues. The V gene's germline CDR1 is SNHLY and CDR2 FYNNEI. CDR3: CASSPSSGSTDTQYF. CDR3 in DNA: TGTGCCAGCAGTCCGTCTAGCGGGAGTACAGATACGCAGTATTTT.

The chain uses TRBV5-1 and TRBJ1-2; 8 bases map to TRBD1. The germline gives CDR1 SGHRS, CDR2 YFSETQ. The CDR3 is 14 residues long. V shed 6 bases and J 4 bases; nucleotides not matched to a gene: 8. For the CDR3, the DNA is TGCGCCAGCACTGAGGACAGGGTCGGCTATGGCTACACCTTC. Protein: CASTEDRVGYGYTF.

In DNA, the CDR3 is TGTGCCAGCAGCTACAGGGCCATGAACACTGAAGCTTTCTTT. Its protein product is CASSYRAMNTEAFF. The rearrangement links TRBV11-3 to TRBJ1-1; D may be TRBD1 (6 bases). This CDR3 contains 14 residues. Germline-derived CDR1 and CDR2 are SGHNT and YENEEA. Deletions cut 4 bases from V and 0 bases from J, with 9 bases between.

This chain links TRBV2 with TRBJ1-1; 7 nucleotides agree with TRBD1. CDR1 and CDR2 from the germline V gene are SNHLY and FYNNEI. The CDR3 consists of 17 residues. V dropped 1 base and J dropped 4; count of bases not matched to a gene: 12. The CDR3 spells CASSEGRTGEVVTEAFF. The CDR3 coding sequence is TGTGCCAGCAGTGAAGGGAGGACAGGTGAGGTCGTCACTGAAGCTTTCTTT.

The chain has TRBV5-1 and TRBJ2-2; TRBD1 is a possible D gene (6 bases). Germline loops: CDR1 SGHRS, CDR2 YFSETQ. The germline V and J ends were trimmed by 5 bases and 6 bases, with 20 bases remaining between them. The CDR3 contains 16 residues. The CDR3: CASRLGDRQVAGELFF. The CDR3 DNA reads as TGCGCCAGCAGGCTTGGGGATCGACAGGTCGCCGGGGAGCTGTTTTTT. The full variable domain, rest sourced from reference TRBV5-1 and TRBJ2-2, is KAGVTQTPRYLIKTRGQQVTLSCSPISGHRSVSWYQQTPGQGLQFLFEYFSETQRNKGNFPGRFSGRQFSNSRSEMNVSTLELGDSALYLCASRLGDRQVAGELFFGEGSRLTVL.

The chain joins TRBV5-1 to TRBJ2-3; 13 bases are a match to TRBD2. The trim removed 5 bases at V and 3 bases at J, leaving 3 bases unmatched. This CDR3 region has 15 residues. Germline CDR1 and CDR2: SGHRS and YFSETQ. The CDR3, as DNA: TGCGCCAGCAGACTAGCGGGAGGGGTAACAGATACGCAGTATTTT. Translation gives CASRLAGGVTDTQYF.

V is TRBV7-9 and J is TRBJ2-2; TRBD2 matches at 7 bases. The junction had 6 bases not matched to a gene; V was cut back by 5 bases and J by 3 bases. The CDR3 is 15 residues long. Germline loops: CDR1 SEHNR, CDR2 FQNEAQ (reference sequence). CDR3: CASSARGVYTGELFF. Written as DNA, the CDR3 is TGTGCCAGCAGCGCCCGGGGGGTCTACACCGGGGAGCTGTTTTTT.